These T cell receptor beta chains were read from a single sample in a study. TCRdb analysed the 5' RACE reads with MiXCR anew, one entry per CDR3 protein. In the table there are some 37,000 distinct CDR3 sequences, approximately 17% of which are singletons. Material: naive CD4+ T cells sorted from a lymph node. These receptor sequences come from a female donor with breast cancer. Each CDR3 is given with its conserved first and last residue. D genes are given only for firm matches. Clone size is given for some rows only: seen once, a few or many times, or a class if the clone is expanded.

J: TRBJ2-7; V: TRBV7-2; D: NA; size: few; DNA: TGTGCCAGCAGCTCCCTGGGGGAGCAGTACTTC; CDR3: CASSSLGEQYF
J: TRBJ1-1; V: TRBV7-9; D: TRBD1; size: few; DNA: TGTGCCAGCAGCCAGGGGGCAGGGAACACTGAAGCTTTCTTT; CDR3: CASSQGAGNTEAFF
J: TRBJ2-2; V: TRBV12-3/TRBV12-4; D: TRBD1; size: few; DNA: TGTGCCAGCAGCCTGGGACAGGGGCCCGGGGAGCTGTTTTTT; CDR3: CASSLGQGPGELFF
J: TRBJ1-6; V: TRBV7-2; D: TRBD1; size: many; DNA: TGTGCCAGCAGCACAAGGGGACAGGCCGTCCGAGGTTCACCCCTCCACTTT; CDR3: CASSTRGQAVRGSPLHF
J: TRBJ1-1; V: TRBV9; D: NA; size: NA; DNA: TGTGCCAGCAGCGTACGGGATTACACTGAAGCTTTCTTT; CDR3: CASSVRDYTEAFF
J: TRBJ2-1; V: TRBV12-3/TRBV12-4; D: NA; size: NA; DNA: TGTGCCAGCAGTTTTGGGACGGTAGGAAACAATGAGCAGTTCTTC; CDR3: CASSFGTVGNNEQFF
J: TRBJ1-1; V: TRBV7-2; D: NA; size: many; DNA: TGTGCCAGCAGCTTTTATCGGCAGAACACTGAAGCTTTCTTT; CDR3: CASSFYRQNTEAFF
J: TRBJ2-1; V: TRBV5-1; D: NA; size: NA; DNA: TGCGCCAGCAGCTTGGAAGCAGGAGGGTTGGGCAATGAGCAGTTCTTC; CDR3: CASSLEAGGLGNEQFF
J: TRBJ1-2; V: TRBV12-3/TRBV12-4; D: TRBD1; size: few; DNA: TGTGCCAGCAGCTATACAGGGGGTCATGGCTACACCTTC; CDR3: CASSYTGGHGYTF
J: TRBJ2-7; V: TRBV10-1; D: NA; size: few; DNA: TGCGCCAGCAGTGAGTCGAGAGTGGCCACCCAGCAGTACTTC; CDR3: CASSESRVATQQYF
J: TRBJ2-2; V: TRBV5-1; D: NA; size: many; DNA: TGCGCCAGCAGCTTGGTTGTCGCCACCGGGGAGCTGTTTTTT; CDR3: CASSLVVATGELFF
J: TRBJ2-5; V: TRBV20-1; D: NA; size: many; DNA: TGCAGTGCTAGAGTGGGGGGCGAAGTGGAGACCCAGTACTTC; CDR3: CSARVGGEVETQYF
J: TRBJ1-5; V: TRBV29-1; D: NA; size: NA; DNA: TGCAGCGTCCGGGACGGGGGAAATCAGCCCCAGCATTTT; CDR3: CSVRDGGNQPQHF
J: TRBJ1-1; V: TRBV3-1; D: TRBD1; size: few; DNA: TGTGCCAGCAGCCAAGGTACAGGGGGTACTGAAGCTTTCTTT; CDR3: CASSQGTGGTEAFF
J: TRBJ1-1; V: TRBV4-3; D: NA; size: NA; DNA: TGCGCCAGCAGCCAGAAAAGGTTTGCGGTGAACACTGAAGCTTTCTTT; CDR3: CASSQKRFAVNTEAFF
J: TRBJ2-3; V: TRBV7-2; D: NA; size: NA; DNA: TGTGCCAGCAGCTTGAGTACGGGGGCCATCACAGATACGCAGTATTTT; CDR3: CASSLSTGAITDTQYF
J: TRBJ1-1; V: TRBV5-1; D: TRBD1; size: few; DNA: TGCGCCAGCAGCTTGACGGACAGGGCTACTGAAGCTTTCTTT; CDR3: CASSLTDRATEAFF
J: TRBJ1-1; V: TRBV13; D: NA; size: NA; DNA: TGTGCCAGCAGCTTAGGGGGGGGCCTAGGTACTGAAGCTTTCTTT; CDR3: CASSLGGGLGTEAFF
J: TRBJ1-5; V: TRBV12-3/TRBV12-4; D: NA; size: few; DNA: TGTGCCAGCAGTTTAGCAGAGGAGCAGCCCCAGCATTTT; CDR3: CASSLAEEQPQHF
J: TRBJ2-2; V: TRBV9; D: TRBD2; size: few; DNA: TGTGCCAGCAGCTCGCCCGGGAGGGCGAACACCGGGGAGCTGTTTTTT; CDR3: CASSSPGRANTGELFF
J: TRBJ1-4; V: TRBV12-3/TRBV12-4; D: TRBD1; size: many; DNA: TGTGCCACCGCGCAGGGGGCAACTAATGAAAAACTGTTTTTT; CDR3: CATAQGATNEKLFF
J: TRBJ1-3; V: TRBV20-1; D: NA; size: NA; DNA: TGCAGTGCTAATGCGGGCAGCTCTGGAAACACCATATATTTT; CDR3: CSANAGSSGNTIYF
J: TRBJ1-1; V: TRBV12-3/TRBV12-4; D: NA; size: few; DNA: TGTGCCAGCAGTTTTGGCGGCAAGAACACTGAAGCTTTCTTT; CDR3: CASSFGGKNTEAFF
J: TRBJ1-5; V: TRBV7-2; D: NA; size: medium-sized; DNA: TGTGCCAGCAGCTCGGGACTCAGCAATCAGCCCCAGCATTTT; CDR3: CASSSGLSNQPQHF
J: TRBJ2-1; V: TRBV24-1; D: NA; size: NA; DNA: TGTGCCACCAGTGATCCTACTGCTGGGAACGAGCAGTTCTTC; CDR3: CATSDPTAGNEQFF
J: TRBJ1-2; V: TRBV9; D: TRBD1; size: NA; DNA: TGTGCCAGCAGTTCAGGGGGCAGCTATGGCTACACCTTC; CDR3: CASSSGGSYGYTF
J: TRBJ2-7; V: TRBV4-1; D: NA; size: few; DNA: TGCGCCAGCAGCCCTAATGCGCACTACGAGCAGTACTTC; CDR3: CASSPNAHYEQYF
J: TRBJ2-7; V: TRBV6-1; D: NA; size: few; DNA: TGTGCCAGCAGTGGTCCCAATGTGGCTTCAACCTACGAGCAGTACTTC; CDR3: CASSGPNVASTYEQYF
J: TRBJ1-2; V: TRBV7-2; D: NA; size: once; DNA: TGTGCCAGCAGCCTTGGAGTGGAGGAGTATGGCTATACCTTC; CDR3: CASSLGVEEYGYTF
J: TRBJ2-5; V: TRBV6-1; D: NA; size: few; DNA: TGTGCCAGCAGTCCGGACGGGGAGACCCAGTACTTC; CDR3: CASSPDGETQYF
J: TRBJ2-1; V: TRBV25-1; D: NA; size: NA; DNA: TGTGCCAGCAGGACGGGGACCTCGAAGCAGTTCTTC; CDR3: CASRTGTSKQFF
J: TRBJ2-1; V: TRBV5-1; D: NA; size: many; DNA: TGCGCCAGCAGCTTGGCGACCCCCTCCTACAATGAGCAGTTCTTC; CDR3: CASSLATPSYNEQFF
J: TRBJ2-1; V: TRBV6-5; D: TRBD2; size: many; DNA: TGTGCCAGCTTCACCGGTGCGGGAGAGGGATATGAGCAGTTCTTC; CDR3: CASFTGAGEGYEQFF
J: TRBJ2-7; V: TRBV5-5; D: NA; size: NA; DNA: TGTGCCAGCAGCTTCGACGTGGGCGAGCAGTACTTC; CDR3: CASSFDVGEQYF
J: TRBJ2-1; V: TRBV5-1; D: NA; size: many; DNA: TGCGCCAGCAGCTTACGGGAGTCCTACAATGAGCAGTTCTTC; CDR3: CASSLRESYNEQFF
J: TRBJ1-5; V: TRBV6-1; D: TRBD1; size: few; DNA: TGTGCCAGCAGTCCCCGGACAGGGGTCAATCAGCCCCAGCATTTT; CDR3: CASSPRTGVNQPQHF
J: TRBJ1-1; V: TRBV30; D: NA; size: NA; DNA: TGTGCCTGGAGTCTTAAACGGGGGGGCTGGGGGAACACTGAAGCTTTCTTT; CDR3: CAWSLKRGGWGNTEAFF
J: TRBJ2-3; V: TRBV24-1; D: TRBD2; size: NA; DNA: TGTGCCACCAGTGAGTCCGGGACTAGCTCAGATACGCAGTATTTT; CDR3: CATSESGTSSDTQYF
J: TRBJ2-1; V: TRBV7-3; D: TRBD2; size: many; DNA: TGTGCCAGCAGCTCCACCGGGACTAGTAGTGAGCAGTTCTTC; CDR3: CASSSTGTSSEQFF
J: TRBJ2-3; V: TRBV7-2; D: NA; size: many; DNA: TGTGCCAGCAAGGTGGGGGAGAGCACAGATACGCAGTATTTT; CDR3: CASKVGESTDTQYF
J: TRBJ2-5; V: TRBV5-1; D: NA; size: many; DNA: TGCGCCAGCAGCTCCATGTCTCGTGGGGCGGGAGAGACCCAGTACTTC; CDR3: CASSSMSRGAGETQYF
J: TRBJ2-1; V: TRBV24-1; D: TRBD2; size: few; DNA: TGTGCCACCAGTGACCCCCTAGCGGGGTCTTACAATGAGCAGTTCTTC; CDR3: CATSDPLAGSYNEQFF
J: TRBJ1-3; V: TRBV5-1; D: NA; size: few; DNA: TGCGCCAGCAGCTTCGGCTCAGGGTCCTCTGGAAACACCATATATTTT; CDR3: CASSFGSGSSGNTIYF
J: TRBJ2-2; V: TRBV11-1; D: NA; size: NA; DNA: TGTGCCAGCAGCTTATCGGAAGGCACCGGGGAGCTGTTTTTT; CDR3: CASSLSEGTGELFF
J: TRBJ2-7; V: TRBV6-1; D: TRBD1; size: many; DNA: TGTGCCAGCAGTCATGCTGCCGGGACAGGGGGCGCAGGGCAGTACTTC; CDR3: CASSHAAGTGGAGQYF
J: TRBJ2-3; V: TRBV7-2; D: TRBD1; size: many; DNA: TGTGCCAGCAGCCCAGCACCGGGACAGGGGGCGAATACGCAGTATTTT; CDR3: CASSPAPGQGANTQYF
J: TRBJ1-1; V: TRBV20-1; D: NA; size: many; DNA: TGCAGTCCCAAAGACCGGGCCATGAACACTGAAGCTTTCTTT; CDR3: CSPKDRAMNTEAFF
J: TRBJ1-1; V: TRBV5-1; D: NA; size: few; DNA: TGCGCCAGCAGCTTGAACAGCCTGAACACTGAAGCTTTCTTT; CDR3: CASSLNSLNTEAFF
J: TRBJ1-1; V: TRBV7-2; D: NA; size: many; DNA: TGTGCCAGCAGCTCGTACCTGAACACTGAAGCTTTCTTT; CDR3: CASSSYLNTEAFF
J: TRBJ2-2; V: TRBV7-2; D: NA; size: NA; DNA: TGTGCCAGCACCGGTCCCGGGCGTAACCCCGGATCCGGGGAGCTGTTTTTT; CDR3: CASTGPGRNPGSGELFF